This record covers a single TCR beta chain. This clone appeared a single time. Its specific antigen is unknown. No base-level quality is on record; no much larger clone is a single base apart. These data originate in a study of cytomegalovirus exposure and HLA in healthy donors (dated by TCRdb to about 2017). For the wider study: An earlier analysis of 587 of the donors reported 250 to 300 Gb of sequence data and 90 million to 120 million unique TCR beta sequences obtained from about 179 million T cells. Rather than using new phenotypic data, the later analysis identified candidate immune exposures from TCR beta sequences and from how often those sequences occurred across donors. Donor age, sex, ethnicity and CMV serostatus were compiled alongside the repertoire data. Every discovery cohort repertoire had been produced on one sequencing platform. A later genetic analysis used genome-wide SNP genotypes for about 55% of the 666 donors, treating that subset as a discovery cohort. Typing coverage differed by locus: A, B, C, DRB1 and DQB1 were typed in roughly 629-630 donors, DQA1 in approximately 520, DPA1 in some 570, and DPB1 in just under 480. Roughly 5 DR-DQ haplotypes were treated as single units for association and clustering because of strong linkage in the cohort. To study patterns of TCR occurrence, a later analysis re-analyzed previously published TCR beta repertoires from just over 650 donors and added high-resolution HLA genotyping. The study used immunosequencing to profile the T cell repertoires of several hundred subjects and linked those repertoires to cytomegalovirus serostatus. Across approximately 400 genotyped donors of the cohort, an average of 235,054 unique TCR beta nucleotide sequences per donor were sequenced, and around 19% of those sequences were non-productive. In an earlier analysis of several hundred of the donors, high-throughput TCR beta sequencing was used to judge whether each TCR beta V gene segment behaved as functional or pseudogenic. Along with the approximately 670-subject first cohort, a separate validation cohort of roughly 110 different subjects was used. About 280 gigabases of sequencing data and around 87 million unique TCR sequences were included in an early release covering about 600 HLA-typed donors. The study combined high-throughput TCR immunosequencing, statistical association of individual TCRs with disease status, and machine learning to predict cytomegalovirus infection status. Of the 398 genotyped donors, 81% fell in the genetic ancestry cluster associated with self-reported Caucasian donors. The study aimed to test whether cataloging public T cell receptors could reveal signatures of past pathogen exposure. HLA typing included class I and class II loci at four-digit resolution.

The library was built by means of the immunoSEQ multiplex PCR assay. For the multiplex PCR, a mixture combining 60 forward primers for TCR Vbeta segments and 13 reverse primers for TCR Jbeta segments was used. The CDR3 region of rearranged TCR beta genes was amplified from genomic DNA by a multiplex PCR assay. Amplified TCR beta libraries were sequenced as 87-base-pair reads on the Illumina HiSeq System. For the original study's pipeline: A later analysis counted about 82 million unique TCR beta chains across the 670 or so repertoires, and 10 million to 12 million of these chains were shared by at least two donors. To remove PCR and sequencing errors, raw reads were error-corrected and collapsed into unique sequences using a nearest-neighbor algorithm that merged closely related sequences. V, D and J gene segments were assigned by aligning CDR3 sequences to IMGT reference sequences. For a sequence to be retained, a match of at least six nucleotides to both a V gene segment and a J gene segment was required. A rearrangement counted as productive if the CDR3 had no stop codons and remained in frame with V and J, and every other rearrangement counted as non-productive. CDR3 was defined according to IMGT convention as the region running from the second conserved V-encoded cysteine to the conserved J-encoded phenylalanine. In an earlier analysis of approximately 590 of the donors, sequences lacking an unambiguous match to a single V gene segment were excluded. An earlier analysis of under 750 of the donors called V segments functional above 56.7% productive rearrangements and segregating when the between-donor standard deviation exceeded 5%. To diagnose cytomegalovirus status from the catalog of TCR beta chain sequences, a statistical classification framework was built. In a later analysis, V and J genes were assigned by comparing TCR nucleotide sequences against IMGT/GENE-DB human TR gene sequences. The TCRdist pipeline was used in a later analysis to assign CDR3 sequences and most-parsimonious VDJ recombination scenarios. In a later analysis, each TCR beta chain was defined by its CDR3 amino acid sequence together with its V-gene family, and reads lacking a unique V-gene family were excluded. A later analysis removed nearly 600 highly shared, low-generation-probability nucleotide sequences to deal with suspected cross-contamination and a sequencing artifact. For each public chain, a later analysis derived a clonal expansion index from normalized ranks of inferred template counts within each repertoire. Generation probabilities in a later analysis came from a VDJ recombination model fitted to out-of-frame rearrangements, and those results were checked against IGoR. Hypergeometric tests were used in a later analysis to score TCR-TCR, TCR-HLA and TCR-CMV co-occurrence, with a repertoire-size bias correction applied to the TCR pairs. To estimate false discovery rates, a later analysis permuted the HLA or CMV assignments 20 times. In a later analysis, co-occurring TCRs were grouped with DBSCAN, and TCRdist sequence similarity was added when clustering was performed within HLA-allele-positive subsets. Co-occurrence clustering excluded repertoires with fewer than 30,000 or more than 120,000 public chains, plus five with anomalous nucleotide sharing. TCRdb holds this immuneACCESS table with in-frame rearrangements only. Some clones are missing; in checked studies, unresolved V genes explain under half, and the rest has no known cause. V, J and clone size derive from that table, while D and trimming were established from the DNA sequence. Within this sample are 52,000 or so clones, with approximately 80% of them counted one time only. Around 1.5% of the sample rests with the top ten.

Cut back by 0 bases and 2 bases, the V and J ends lie 7 bases apart. The CDR3 runs 14 amino acids, cysteine and phenylalanine included. Only the CDR3 DNA is retained, 42 bases long and in frame from the first base. The germline V gene sets CDR1 to SGHRS and CDR2 to YFSETQ. What the work shows at the level of the full study, not this receptor alone: The classifier was reported to diagnose cytomegalovirus status with high specificity and sensitivity in both the original and validation cohorts. Broadly in line with IMGT annotations, most TCR beta V segments showed up in productive rearrangements about 87% or about 30% of the time in an earlier analysis of some 590 of the donors. According to a later genetic analysis, donors in an Asian-associated ancestry cluster had fewer N-insertions in productive TCRs than the approximately 700-donor mean. Specific HLA alleles were associated with 16,951 TCR beta sequences at a false discovery rate of 0.05 in a later analysis. In this cohort, only TCR beta chains were sequenced, and detectable features were limited by the absence of alpha or paired-chain data. Most CMV-associated TCR beta chains appeared to be HLA-restricted in a later analysis, and the HLA associations seemed to be driven largely by CMV exposure. Several of the top co-occurrence clusters appeared to be linked to parvovirus B19, influenza, CMV and Epstein-Barr virus, according to a later analysis. The earlier analysis of 587 of the donors excluded roughly 17 rarely observed V segments, including chromosome 9 orphons, because counts were too low. An association between a missense DCLRE1C variant and V-gene and J-gene trimming of TCR beta chains was found in a later genetic analysis and replicated in an independent cohort. Because HLA typing was missing for some donors at each locus, association tests included only the typed subset. In a later analysis, HLA-associated TCR beta chains showed more clonal expansion and lower generation probabilities than non-associated chains that were equally common. A later analysis found that TCR association rates varied across HLA loci, with DRB1 alleles showing the most associated TCRs and HLA-C alleles the fewest. The study gave a list of 150 to 200 TCR beta chains associated with cytomegalovirus. Assigning TCR associations to individual alleles was difficult when HLA alleles, especially DR and DQ, strongly co-occurred. Correlated functional status among segregating V segments might reflect linkage disequilibrium, but an unknown experimental factor could not be ruled out. According to the authors, the approach could potentially be generalized to other disease states and immunological phenotypes. A further reported finding was that TCR beta sequences accurately predicted the HLA-A and HLA-B alleles for most subjects in the first cohort. Immune exposure information for the cohort was limited to CMV serostatus. A group of highly shared sequence variants was considered likely to be a technical artifact of the sequencing pipeline. Most TCR sequences were seen in very few donors, while some public TCRs were found in many individuals. Some IMGT-functional V segments, including TRBV6-2 and TRBV6-3, could not be distinguished by the 87-base-pair reads and were therefore excluded. In vitro tests confirmed that a few of the cytomegalovirus-associated TCR beta chains recognize cytomegalovirus antigens. Sequencing depth was assumed to be roughly uniform across donors in the presence/absence analyses, though that assumption may not hold.

In total, 630 or so healthy bone marrow donors made up the cohort. At the time of sampling, every cohort member was nominally healthy, though immune exposures that went unrecorded were likely present. The donor was CMV seronegative and was included in the group of over 300 seronegative cohort members. Each donor provided a peripheral blood sample, and peripheral blood mononuclear cells were used for TCR beta sequencing. Genomic DNA extraction from the blood cell samples was performed with the Qiagen DNeasy Blood Extraction Kit. The TCR was taken from a female donor in good health and CMV-seronegative. The rearrangement combines TRBV5-1 with TRBJ2-3, with the D gene not clear enough to name. Sequenced input: PBMCs. The DNA sequence follows: TGCGCCAGCAGCTTGGACCCTAACACAGATACGCAGTATTTT. Protein translation: CASSLDPNTDTQYF.